These 19 T cell receptor beta chains were sequenced from one sample in a study of T cells in Graves' hyperthyroidism and ophthalmopathy. TCR beta CDR3 regions were amplified from RNA. Initially, a first-round RT-PCR of the TCR CDR3 employed the HTBI primer set. MiXCR was run by TCRdb on the multiplex PCR reads, yielding one entry per CDR3 protein. The sample shows 300,000 to 450,000 distinct CDR3 sequences, about a sixth of them seen only once. The specimen was blood. These receptors all come from a young woman with Graves' hyperthyroidism that later progressed to Graves' ophthalmopathy.

This clonotype was seen many times. The chain carries TRBV3-1 and TRBJ2-3; TRBD2 matches at 7 bases. Trimming cost V 5 bases and J 6 bases; bases outside gene matches: 23. The germline V gene encodes CDR1 LGHDT and CDR2 YNNKEL (reference sequence). There are 19 residues in the CDR3. The CDR3 loop is CASSDKIPGLQDFGDTQYF. CDR3 nucleotide sequence: TGTGCCAGCAGCGACAAGATACCGGGACTACAAGATTTTGGGGATACGCAGTATTTT.

The sample holds many counts of this clonotype. The chain has TRBV2 and TRBJ1-1; no firm D call. Trimming cost V 4 bases and J 1 base, with 13 bases left between them. CDR3 length: 15 amino acids. Germline V gene lookup returns CDR1 SNHLY and CDR2 FYNNEI. In nucleotides, the CDR3 is TGTGCCAGCAGTGTGACGACTCTCCGGAACACTGAAGCTTTCTTT. Protein product: CASSVTTLRNTEAFF. The full variable domain, rest sourced from reference TRBV2 and TRBJ1-1, is EPEVTQTPSHQVTQMGQEVILRCVPISNHLYFYWYRQILGQKVEFLVSFYNNEISEKSEIFDDQFSVERPDGSNFTLKIRSTKLEDSAMYFCASSVTTLRNTEAFFGQGTRLTVV.

This clonotype was found a few times. A single base separates this from a much larger clone, so it may be a read error. V gene TRBV28 combines with J gene TRBJ2-3; tentatively, D is TRBD2 (5 bases). V was clipped by 5 bases and J by 0 bases, with 21 bases between them. This CDR3 region has 18 residues. Germline-derived CDR1 and CDR2 are MDHEN and SYDVKM. The CDR3: CASSLTPRLSPSTDTQYF. The CDR3 DNA follows: TGTGCCAGCAGTCTCACCCCTAGACTAAGTCCTAGCACAGATACGCAGTATTTT.

V and J are TRBV7-9 and TRBJ2-1; 12 bases agree with TRBD2. J lost 0 bases, V lost 5 bases, and 17 bases had no gene match. The length of the CDR3 is 21 residues. Germline loops: CDR1 SEHNR, CDR2 FQNEAQ (reference sequence). The CDR3 sequence: CASSLYRGTSGGQSSYNEQFF. The DNA for the CDR3 is TGTGCCAGCAGCCTCTACAGGGGAACTAGCGGGGGGCAGAGCTCCTACAATGAGCAGTTCTTC.

This clonotype was found a few times. This chain connects TRBV25-1 to TRBJ2-7, with 12 bases lining up with TRBD1. Germline V gene sequence: CDR1 MGHDK, CDR2 SYGVNS. The CDR3 runs 14 residues. With V trimmed by 2 bases and J by 5 bases, 1 base remained unmatched. The CDR3 DNA is TGTGCCAGCAGTGAAAGGGACAGGGGGCACGAGCAGTACTTC. Residues: CASSERDRGHEQYF.

There are many counts of this clonotype. At one end, the junction sequence differs from germline, possibly due to a read error. The chain couples TRBV27 to TRBJ2-5, with D hard to call. The CDR3 is made up of 13 amino acids. CDR1 is MNHEY, CDR2 SMNVEV, per germline (reference sequence). The CDR3 reads CASRPTDQGTQYF. CDR3 nucleotides: TGTGCCAGCAGACCGACCGATCAAGGGACCCAGTACTTC.

The gene calls are TRBV29-1 and TRBJ1-2, with 7 bases matching TRBD1. V lost 2 bases, J lost 12 bases, and 9 bases stayed unmatched. The CDR3 runs 12 residues. Germline V CDR1 and CDR2: SQVTM, ANQGSEA. The CDR3 region has the DNA TGCAGCGTTGAAAGGGACAGTATAAAGGACACCTTC. Translating gives CSVERDSIKDTF.

This clonotype was picked up many times. The gene calls are TRBV2 and TRBJ1-1; 8 nucleotides match TRBD1. V was pared by 5 bases and J by 1 base, with 9 bases of the junction left unmatched. In germline, CDR1 is SNHLY, CDR2 FYNNEI. The CDR3 sequence is 16 residues long. The DNA for the CDR3 is TGTGCCAGCAGTTATTCCTCAGGGGGCGCGAACACTGAAGCTTTCTTT. The encoded protein is CASSYSSGGANTEAFF.

This clonotype was counted at least ten times. The V and J genes are TRBV6-1 and TRBJ1-4, with TRBD1 as a possible D gene (5 bases). V gave up 7 bases and J gave up 8 bases, with 17 bases separating them. Per the germline V gene, CDR1 is MNHNS and CDR2 is SASEGT. The CDR3 length is 14 residues. CDR3 nucleotides: TGTGCCAGCAACGAGGGAGGCACAGGAGAAAAACTGTTTTTT. It is translated as CASNEGGTGEKLFF.

This clonotype was observed a handful of times. The chain joins TRBV5-4 to TRBJ2-5, with D perhaps TRBD1 (7 bases). The CDR3 extends over 16 amino acids. Trimming cost V 3 bases and J 2 bases, with 17 bases left between them. Per germline, CDR1 SGHNT and CDR2 YYREEE (reference sequence). The CDR3 sequence is CASSSGGGQEQETQYF. CDR3 bases: TGTGCCAGCAGCTCCGGGGGAGGACAGGAGCAAGAGACCCAGTACTTC.

The genes are TRBV27 and TRBJ2-1; D is possibly TRBD1 or TRBD2 (5 bases each). V lost 2 bases and J 4 bases, leaving 18 bases between the germline ends. The CDR3 has 17 residues. Germline V gene data show CDR1 as MNHEY and CDR2 as SMNVEV (reference sequence). CDR3 in DNA: TGTGCCAGCAGTTTAACATTCGGGGCCCAGTTTTACAATGAGCAGTTCTTC. It specifies CASSLTFGAQFYNEQFF.

In this sample, this clonotype turned up many times. V and J are TRBV6-1 and TRBJ2-5, with TRBD2 matching 9 bases. J was trimmed by 5 bases and V by 6 bases; bases with no gene match: 10. Germline V gene lookup returns CDR1 MNHNS and CDR2 SASEGT. CDR3 length: 15 residues. CDR3 region: CASSARLAAVETQYF. CDR3 nucleotides: TGTGCCAGCAGCGCTCGACTAGCGGCCGTGGAGACCCAGTACTTC.

This clonotype was observed at least ten times. The chain joins TRBV4-1 to TRBJ1-1; a possible D gene is TRBD1 (6 bases). Trimming shortened V by 1 base and J by 3 bases, and 12 bases separated the two germline ends. This CDR3 has 15 amino acids. Germline V gives CDR1 MGHRA, CDR2 YSYEKL. The CDR3 region is CASSQVFPGDTEAFF. The DNA of the CDR3 is TGCGCCAGCAGCCAAGTTTTCCCAGGGGACACTGAAGCTTTCTTT.

A word on this clonotype: A much more abundant neighbour one base away suggests this may be a read error. The V gene is TRBV10-3, the J gene TRBJ2-1; D uncertain. Germline-derived CDR1 and CDR2 are ENHRY and SYGVKD. The CDR3 has 14 residues. The ends were cut back, 2 bases at V and 8 bases at J, with 13 bases in the middle. CDR3 sequence (DNA): TGTGCCATCAGTGAGAAGTTTGTTTTTGATGAGCAGTTCTTC. This codes for CAISEKFVFDEQFF.

This clonotype was seen a few times. The gene calls are TRBV6-1 and TRBJ2-2, with D maybe TRBD2 (6 bases). V was trimmed by 2 bases and J by 4 bases, leaving 11 bases between them. Germline CDR1 MNHNS, CDR2 SASEGT. The CDR3 totals 15 residues. The CDR3 DNA sequence: TGTGCCAGCAGTGAATTCGTGGGGGGCACCGGGGAGCTGTTTTTT. It codes for CASSEFVGGTGELFF.

This clonotype occurred a few times. The chain uses TRBV7-8 and TRBJ2-5; perhaps TRBD2 as D (5 bases). The CDR3 has 14 residues. Germline V gene sequence: CDR1 SGHVS, CDR2 FQNEAQ. Trimming left V 5 bases short and J 4 bases short, with 14 bases between. The CDR3 DNA reads TGTGCCAGCAGCCTCTACATTGGGAGAGAGACCCAGTACTTC. Protein: CASSLYIGRETQYF.

This clonotype was seen a handful of times. With a much larger clone just one base away, this may be a read error. V and J are TRBV7-8 and TRBJ1-2; 11 nucleotides match TRBD1. Trimming cost V 5 bases and J 10 bases; bases outside gene matches: 12. The CDR3 extends over 15 amino acids. Germline lookup yields CDR1 SGHVS and CDR2 FQNEAQ. The CDR3 sequence is CASSPRTGGDTDYTF. CDR3 sequence (DNA): TGTGCCAGCAGCCCCAGGACAGGGGGCGATACGGACTACACCTTC.

The sample holds many counts of this clonotype. The J gene is TRBJ2-3, the V gene TRBV5-6, with D maybe TRBD2 (6 bases). The germline V gene encodes CDR1 SGHDT and CDR2 YYEEEE. The CDR3 has 16 amino acids. V was cut by 4 bases and J by 4 bases, with 19 bases left in between. The CDR3 bases are TGTGCCAGCAGCGTTCCGGGACGGCAGCGGGCAGATACGCAGTATTTT. Residues: CASSVPGRQRADTQYF.

V is TRBV5-1 and J is TRBJ2-3, with unresolved D. Germline values: CDR1 SGHRS, CDR2 YFSETQ. CDR3 length equals 14 residues. V was cut by 1 base and J by 6 bases, with 12 bases left in between. The CDR3 region is CASSLSSGQDTQYF. CDR3 sequence (DNA): TGCGCCAGCAGCTTGTCTTCCGGTCAGGATACGCAGTATTTT.